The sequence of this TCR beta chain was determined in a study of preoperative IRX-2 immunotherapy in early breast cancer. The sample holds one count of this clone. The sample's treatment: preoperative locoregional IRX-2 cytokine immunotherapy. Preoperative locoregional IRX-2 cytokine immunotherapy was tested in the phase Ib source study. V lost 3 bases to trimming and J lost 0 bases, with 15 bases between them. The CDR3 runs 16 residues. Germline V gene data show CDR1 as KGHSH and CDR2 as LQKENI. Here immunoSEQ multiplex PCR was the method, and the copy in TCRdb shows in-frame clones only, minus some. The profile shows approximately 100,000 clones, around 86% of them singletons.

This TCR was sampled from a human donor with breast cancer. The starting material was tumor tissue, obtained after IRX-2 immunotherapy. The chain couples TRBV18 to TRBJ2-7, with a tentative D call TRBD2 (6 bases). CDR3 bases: TGTGCCAGCTCACCTGCGGGACGGAGACCCTCCTACGAGCAGTACTTC. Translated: CASSPAGRRPSYEQYF.